Listed below are T cell receptor beta chains from one sample, sequenced in a study of human T cells and chemical hapten exposure. Using its own MiXCR run on the RACE reads, TCRdb lists one record per CDR3 protein. The sample has about 80,000 distinct CDR3 sequences, 7.5% to 9.5% seen once; the top ten hold approximately 1.5%. This sample comprised whole blood, obtained in connection with sensitization to the hapten diphenylcyclopropenone (DPC). The source is a woman aged 25 to 39 with alopecia areata. Some clones in this sample may be carry-over from other donors' samples. CDR3s include the opening cysteine and the closing phenylalanine or tryptophan. Each record gives: clone size, J gene, V gene, D gene, CDR3 protein, CDR3 DNA. D genes are given only for firm matches. Clone size is given for some rows only: seen once, a few or many times, or a class if the clone is expanded.

clone_size: many
j_call: TRBJ2-6
v_call: TRBV30
d_call: -
cdr3_aa: CAWNAQRSGANVLTF
cdr3_nt: TGTGCCTGGAATGCCCAACGCTCTGGGGCCAACGTCCTGACTTTC

clone_size: -
j_call: TRBJ1-6
v_call: TRBV4-2
d_call: -
cdr3_aa: CASSQANSPLHF
cdr3_nt: TGTGCCAGCAGCCAAGCTAATTCACCCCTCCACTTT

clone_size: -
j_call: TRBJ2-1
v_call: TRBV12-3/TRBV12-4
d_call: TRBD1
cdr3_aa: CASSFRSGTGLYNEQFF
cdr3_nt: TGTGCCAGCAGTTTTCGTTCGGGGACAGGGCTTTACAATGAGCAGTTCTTC

clone_size: many
j_call: TRBJ1-2
v_call: TRBV12-3/TRBV12-4
d_call: -
cdr3_aa: CAIPSGSNYGYTF
cdr3_nt: TGTGCCATCCCCTCAGGGTCCAACTATGGCTACACCTTC

clone_size: many
j_call: TRBJ1-6
v_call: TRBV7-9
d_call: -
cdr3_aa: CASSLGGGNSPLHF
cdr3_nt: TGTGCCAGCAGCTTAGGGGGTGGAAATTCACCCCTCCACTTT

clone_size: few
j_call: TRBJ2-1
v_call: TRBV13
d_call: -
cdr3_aa: CASSPESWYNEQFF
cdr3_nt: TGTGCCAGCAGCCCCGAATCTTGGTACAATGAGCAGTTCTTC

clone_size: many
j_call: TRBJ2-2
v_call: TRBV6-5
d_call: -
cdr3_aa: CASIHNTGELFF
cdr3_nt: TGTGCCAGCATTCACAACACCGGGGAGCTGTTTTTT

clone_size: many
j_call: TRBJ2-6
v_call: TRBV10-2
d_call: TRBD2
cdr3_aa: CASSRGGSDSGANVLTF
cdr3_nt: TGCGCCAGCAGTCGAGGCGGGAGCGACTCTGGGGCCAACGTCCTGACTTTC

clone_size: many
j_call: TRBJ1-1
v_call: TRBV12-3/TRBV12-4
d_call: -
cdr3_aa: CASRRQENTEAFF
cdr3_nt: TGTGCCAGCAGGCGACAGGAGAACACTGAAGCTTTCTTT

clone_size: -
j_call: TRBJ1-1
v_call: TRBV2
d_call: -
cdr3_aa: CASSTITGRAEAFF
cdr3_nt: TGTGCCAGCAGTACGATCACAGGGAGGGCTGAAGCTTTCTTT

clone_size: many
j_call: TRBJ2-6
v_call: TRBV6-5
d_call: -
cdr3_aa: CASSYSSSGANVLTF
cdr3_nt: TGTGCCAGCAGTTACTCGTCCTCCGGGGCCAACGTCCTGACTTTC

clone_size: few
j_call: TRBJ2-2
v_call: TRBV4-2
d_call: TRBD2
cdr3_aa: CASSHPSGGNTGELFF
cdr3_nt: TGTGCCAGCAGCCACCCTAGCGGGGGCAACACCGGGGAGCTGTTTTTT

clone_size: many
j_call: TRBJ2-7
v_call: TRBV20-1
d_call: -
cdr3_aa: CSARPYRGGRNEQYF
cdr3_nt: TGCAGTGCTAGGCCCTACAGGGGAGGGCGGAACGAGCAGTACTTC

clone_size: few
j_call: TRBJ2-3
v_call: TRBV5-1
d_call: TRBD2
cdr3_aa: CASSFGSGGRGTDTQYF
cdr3_nt: TGCGCCAGCAGCTTTGGTAGCGGGGGCCGGGGGACAGATACGCAGTATTTT

clone_size: -
j_call: TRBJ1-1
v_call: TRBV12-3/TRBV12-4
d_call: -
cdr3_aa: CASSWSLTVNTEAFF
cdr3_nt: TGTGCCAGCAGTTGGTCTCTCACAGTGAACACTGAAGCTTTCTTT

clone_size: many
j_call: TRBJ1-1
v_call: TRBV6-1
d_call: TRBD1
cdr3_aa: CASRRGDTGGIEAFF
cdr3_nt: TGTGCCAGCAGAAGAGGGGATACAGGGGGCATTGAAGCTTTCTTT

clone_size: -
j_call: TRBJ1-1
v_call: TRBV29-1
d_call: -
cdr3_aa: CSVERTMNTEAFF
cdr3_nt: TGCAGCGTTGAGCGCACTATGAACACTGAAGCTTTCTTT

clone_size: -
j_call: TRBJ1-2
v_call: TRBV12-3/TRBV12-4
d_call: -
cdr3_aa: CASIRSAGQYGYTF
cdr3_nt: TGTGCCAGCATACGAAGTGCGGGGCAGTATGGCTACACCTTC

clone_size: many
j_call: TRBJ1-1
v_call: TRBV20-1
d_call: -
cdr3_aa: CSARRDGNTEAFF
cdr3_nt: TGCAGTGCTAGAAGGGACGGGAACACTGAAGCTTTCTTT

clone_size: many
j_call: TRBJ2-5
v_call: TRBV5-1
d_call: TRBD1
cdr3_aa: CASSWGQGAQETQYF
cdr3_nt: TGCGCCAGCAGCTGGGGACAGGGAGCCCAAGAGACCCAGTACTTC

clone_size: -
j_call: TRBJ1-1
v_call: TRBV7-9
d_call: -
cdr3_aa: CASSLDRAGNTEAFF
cdr3_nt: TGTGCCAGCAGCTTAGACAGGGCAGGGAACACTGAAGCTTTCTTT

clone_size: many
j_call: TRBJ2-3
v_call: TRBV12-3/TRBV12-4
d_call: -
cdr3_aa: CASSPRGGSTDTQYF
cdr3_nt: TGTGCCAGCAGCCCCCGAGGGGGAAGCACAGATACGCAGTATTTT

clone_size: many
j_call: TRBJ1-5
v_call: TRBV18
d_call: -
cdr3_aa: CASSPTENSNQPQHF
cdr3_nt: TGTGCCAGCTCACCAACAGAGAATAGCAATCAGCCCCAGCATTTT

clone_size: many
j_call: TRBJ2-7
v_call: TRBV20-1
d_call: TRBD2
cdr3_aa: CSAPSGGKPYEQYF
cdr3_nt: TGCAGTGCTCCAAGCGGGGGCAAGCCCTACGAGCAGTACTTC

clone_size: many
j_call: TRBJ1-6
v_call: TRBV6-2/TRBV6-3
d_call: -
cdr3_aa: CATNEDRVYNSPLHF
cdr3_nt: TGTGCCACCAATGAAGACAGAGTCTATAATTCACCCCTCCACTTT

clone_size: few
j_call: TRBJ2-3
v_call: TRBV7-9
d_call: -
cdr3_aa: CASSLSLTSTDTQYF
cdr3_nt: TGTGCCAGCAGCTTGTCTCTTACTAGCACAGATACGCAGTATTTT

clone_size: few
j_call: TRBJ2-3
v_call: TRBV29-1
d_call: TRBD2
cdr3_aa: CSVVEDYGGGAIDTQYF
cdr3_nt: TGCAGCGTTGTTGAAGATTATGGCGGGGGGGCAATAGATACGCAGTATTTT

clone_size: many
j_call: TRBJ1-5
v_call: TRBV6-6
d_call: -
cdr3_aa: CASSWDPNQPQHF
cdr3_nt: TGTGCCAGCAGTTGGGACCCGAATCAGCCCCAGCATTTT

clone_size: few
j_call: TRBJ2-3
v_call: TRBV2
d_call: -
cdr3_aa: CASSVPTLGATQYF
cdr3_nt: TGTGCCAGCAGTGTACCCACCCTTGGGGCTACGCAGTATTTT

clone_size: many
j_call: TRBJ2-1
v_call: TRBV4-1
d_call: -
cdr3_aa: CASSQDWAGYNEQFF
cdr3_nt: TGCGCCAGCAGCCAAGATTGGGCAGGTTACAATGAGCAGTTCTTC

clone_size: many
j_call: TRBJ1-6
v_call: TRBV7-2
d_call: TRBD1
cdr3_aa: CASSPRTGYSPLHF
cdr3_nt: TGTGCCAGCAGCCCAAGGACAGGCTATTCACCCCTCCACTTT

clone_size: -
j_call: TRBJ1-5
v_call: TRBV20-1
d_call: -
cdr3_aa: CSASLGSNQPQHF
cdr3_nt: TGCAGTGCTAGTTTGGGGTCTAATCAGCCCCAGCATTTT

clone_size: few
j_call: TRBJ2-3
v_call: TRBV5-1
d_call: -
cdr3_aa: CASSLYRGLADTQYF
cdr3_nt: TGCGCCAGCAGCTTGTACCGGGGCCTCGCAGATACGCAGTATTTT

clone_size: few
j_call: TRBJ1-1
v_call: TRBV20-1
d_call: -
cdr3_aa: CSARVGGREAFF
cdr3_nt: TGCAGTGCTAGAGTGGGTGGGCGTGAAGCTTTCTTT

clone_size: few
j_call: TRBJ2-3
v_call: TRBV3-1
d_call: TRBD2
cdr3_aa: CASSGGLAGGVDTQYF
cdr3_nt: TGTGCCAGCAGCGGAGGACTAGCGGGGGGTGTGGATACGCAGTATTTT

clone_size: few
j_call: TRBJ2-5
v_call: TRBV29-1
d_call: -
cdr3_aa: CSVEAVQETQYF
cdr3_nt: TGCAGCGTTGAAGCTGTACAAGAGACCCAGTACTTC

clone_size: -
j_call: TRBJ2-2
v_call: TRBV24-1
d_call: -
cdr3_aa: CATSDTRTGELFF
cdr3_nt: TGTGCCACCAGTGACACACGAACCGGGGAGCTGTTTTTT

clone_size: -
j_call: TRBJ2-7
v_call: TRBV9
d_call: -
cdr3_aa: CASSGPTEYEQYF
cdr3_nt: TGTGCCAGCAGCGGGCCCACTGAGTACGAGCAGTACTTC

clone_size: few
j_call: TRBJ1-1
v_call: TRBV3-1
d_call: TRBD1
cdr3_aa: CASSQQGGGTEAFF
cdr3_nt: TGTGCCAGCAGCCAACAGGGGGGAGGCACTGAAGCTTTCTTT

clone_size: many
j_call: TRBJ2-1
v_call: TRBV20-1
d_call: TRBD1
cdr3_aa: CSASLLLDRGVDEQFF
cdr3_nt: TGCAGTGCTAGCCTCCTTCTGGACAGGGGAGTGGATGAGCAGTTCTTC